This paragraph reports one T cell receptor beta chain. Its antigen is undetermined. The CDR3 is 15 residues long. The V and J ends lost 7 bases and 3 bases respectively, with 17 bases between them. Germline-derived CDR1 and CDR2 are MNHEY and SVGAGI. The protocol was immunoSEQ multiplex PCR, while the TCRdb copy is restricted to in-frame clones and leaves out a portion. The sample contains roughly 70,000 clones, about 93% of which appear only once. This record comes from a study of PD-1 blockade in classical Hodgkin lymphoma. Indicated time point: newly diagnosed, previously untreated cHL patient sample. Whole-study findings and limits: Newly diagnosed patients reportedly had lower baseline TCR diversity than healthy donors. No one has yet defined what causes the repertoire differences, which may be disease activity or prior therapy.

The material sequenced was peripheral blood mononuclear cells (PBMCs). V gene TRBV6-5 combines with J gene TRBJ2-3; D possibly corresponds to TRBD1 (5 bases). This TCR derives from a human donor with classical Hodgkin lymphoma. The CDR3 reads CASMITPGITDTQYF. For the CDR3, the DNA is TGTGCCAGCATGATCACACCAGGGATAACAGATACGCAGTATTTT.